This T cell receptor beta chain appears in the sequencing data of a study of shared clonotypes between healthy human individuals. Overall study results and limits: Sharing across a few donors was seen in about 5% of naive CD4 clonotypes. Non-shared clonotypes had lower generation probabilities than those shared by all four donors. Exclusively blood specimens were collected; tissue repertoires likely differ.

Trimming pared 3 bases from V and 5 bases from J, leaving 1 base between. Germline assignment: CDR1 MDHEN and CDR2 SYDVKM. This CDR3 comprises 11 residues. Original handling: ImmunoSEQ only sent back junction sequences with no quality scores, so filtering was done differently. Sequenced by immunoSEQ multiplex PCR; TCRdb stores in-frame clones only, minus some. The V and J calls and the clone size are those of that table, but D and trimming were determined from the DNA. The sample includes around 2.5 million clones, 93% seen only once; the top ten take roughly 0.39%. This clone was found a few times. Its antigen is still unknown. The sample contains more than one DNA sequence encoding this CDR3.

The source of this sequence is a man younger than 35 in good health. Some clones in this sample may be carry-over from other donors' samples. The source material was naive CD4+ T cells from PBMCs. The subset denotes: CD45RA+ positively selected. The chain couples TRBV28 to TRBJ2-2; D unresolved. Written as DNA, the CDR3 is TGTGCCAGCAGTTTGACCGGGGAGCTGTTTTTT. It yields the protein CASSLTGELFF.